This TCR beta chain comes out of a study of blood T cell repertoires in COVID-19. The data were produced by immunoSEQ multiplex PCR, yet TCRdb's version contains in-frame clones alone and is incomplete. Found here are 180,000 or so clones, 70% to 90% of them singletons; the top ten hold around a sixth. The V and J ends lost 5 bases and 2 bases respectively, with 11 bases between them. CDR3 length: 14 amino acids. From germline, CDR1 is SGHVS and CDR2 FQNEAQ. The receptor was isolated from a person aged 70 to 85 with COVID-19, enrolled during active disease. The source material was peripheral blood. The chain combines TRBV7-8 with TRBJ2-3; D might be TRBD1 (6 bases). The CDR3 DNA follows: TGTGCCAGCAGCAAGGACAGATACACAGATACGCAGTATTTT. This sequence encodes CASSKDRYTDTQYF.